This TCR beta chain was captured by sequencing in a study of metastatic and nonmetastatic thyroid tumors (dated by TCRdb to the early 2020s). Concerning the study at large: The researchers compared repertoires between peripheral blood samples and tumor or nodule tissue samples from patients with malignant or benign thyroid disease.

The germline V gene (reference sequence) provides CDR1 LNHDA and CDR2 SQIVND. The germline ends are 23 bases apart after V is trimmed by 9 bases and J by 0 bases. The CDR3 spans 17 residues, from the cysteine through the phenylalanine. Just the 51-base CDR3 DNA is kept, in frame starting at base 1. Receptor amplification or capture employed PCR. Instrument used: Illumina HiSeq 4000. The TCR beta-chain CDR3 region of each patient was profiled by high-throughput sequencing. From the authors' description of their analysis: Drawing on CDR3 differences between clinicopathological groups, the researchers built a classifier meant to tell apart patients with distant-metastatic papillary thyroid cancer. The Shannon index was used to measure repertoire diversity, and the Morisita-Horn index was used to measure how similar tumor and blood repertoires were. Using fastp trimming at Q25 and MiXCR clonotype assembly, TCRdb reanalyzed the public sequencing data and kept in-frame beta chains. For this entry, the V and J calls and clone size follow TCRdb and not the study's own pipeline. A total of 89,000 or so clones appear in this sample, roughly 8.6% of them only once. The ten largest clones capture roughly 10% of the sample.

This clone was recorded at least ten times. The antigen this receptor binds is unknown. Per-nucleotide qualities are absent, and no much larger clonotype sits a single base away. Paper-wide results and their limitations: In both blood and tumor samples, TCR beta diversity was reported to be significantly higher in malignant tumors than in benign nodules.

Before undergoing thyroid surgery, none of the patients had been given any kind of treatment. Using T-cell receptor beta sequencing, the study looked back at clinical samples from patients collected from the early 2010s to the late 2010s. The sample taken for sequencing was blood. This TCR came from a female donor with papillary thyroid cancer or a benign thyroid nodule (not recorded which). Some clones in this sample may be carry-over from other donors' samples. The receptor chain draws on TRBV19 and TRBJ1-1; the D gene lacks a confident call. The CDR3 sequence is CARPLARGRRLNTEAFF. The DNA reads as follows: TGTGCCAGACCCCTAGCCCGTGGCAGGCGTCTGAACACTGAAGCTTTCTTT.